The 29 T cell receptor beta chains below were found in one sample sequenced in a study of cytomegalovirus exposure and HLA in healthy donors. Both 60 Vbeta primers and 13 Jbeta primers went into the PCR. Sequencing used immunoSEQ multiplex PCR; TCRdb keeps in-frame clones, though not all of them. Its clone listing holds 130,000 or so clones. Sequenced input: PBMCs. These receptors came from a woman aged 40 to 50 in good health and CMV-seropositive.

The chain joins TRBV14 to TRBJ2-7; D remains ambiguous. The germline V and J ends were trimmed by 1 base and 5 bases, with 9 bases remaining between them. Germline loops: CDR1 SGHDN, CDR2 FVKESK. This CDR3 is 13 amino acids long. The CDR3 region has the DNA TGTGCCAGCAGCCAAGTAGGCGGCGACGAGCAGTACTTC. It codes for CASSQVGGDEQYF. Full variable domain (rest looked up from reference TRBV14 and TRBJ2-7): EAGVTQFPSHSVIEKGQTVTLRCDPISGHDNLYWYRRVMGKEIKFLLHFVKESKQDESGMPNNRFLAERTGGTYSTLKVQPAELEDSGVYFCASSQVGGDEQYFGPGTRLTVT.

CDR3 loop: CASTKQGPLLEQYF. The CDR3 nucleotides are TGTGCCAGCACCAAACAGGGTCCCCTCTTGGAGCAGTACTTC. V and J are TRBV28 and TRBJ2-7; perhaps TRBD1 as D (6 bases). This CDR3 is 14 amino acids long. In germline, CDR1 is MDHEN, CDR2 SYDVKM. V lost 7 bases to trimming and J lost 7 bases, with 20 bases between them.

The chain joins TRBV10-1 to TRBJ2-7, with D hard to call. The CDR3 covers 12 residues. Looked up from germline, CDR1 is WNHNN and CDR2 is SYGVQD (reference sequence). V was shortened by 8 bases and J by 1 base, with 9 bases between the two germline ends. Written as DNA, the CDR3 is TGCGCCAGCGCCCAGGAATCCTACGAGCAGTACTTC. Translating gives CASAQESYEQYF.

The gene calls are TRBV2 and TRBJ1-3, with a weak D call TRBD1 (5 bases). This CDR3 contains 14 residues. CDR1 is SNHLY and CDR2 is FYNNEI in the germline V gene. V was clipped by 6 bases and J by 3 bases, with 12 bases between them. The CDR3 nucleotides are TGTGCCAGCAGGGCCGGGACTGATGGAAACACCATATATTTT. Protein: CASRAGTDGNTIYF.

The CDR3 sequence: CASTPAGAVETQYF. As DNA, the CDR3 is TGTGCCAGTACCCCTGCGGGGGCCGTGGAGACCCAGTACTTC. This sequence joins TRBV19 and TRBJ2-5, with TRBD2 as a possible D gene (7 bases). CDR1 is LNHDA and CDR2 is SQIVND in the germline V gene (reference sequence). The CDR3 consists of 14 residues. With 7 bases removed from V and 5 bases from J, the gap between germline ends came to 17 bases.

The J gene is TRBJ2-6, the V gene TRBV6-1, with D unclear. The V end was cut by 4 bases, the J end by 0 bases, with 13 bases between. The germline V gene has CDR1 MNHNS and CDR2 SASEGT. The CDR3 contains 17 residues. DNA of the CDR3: TGTGCCAGCAGTGCATTACTTGCAAGCTCTGGGGCCAACGTCCTGACTTTC. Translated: CASSALLASSGANVLTF.

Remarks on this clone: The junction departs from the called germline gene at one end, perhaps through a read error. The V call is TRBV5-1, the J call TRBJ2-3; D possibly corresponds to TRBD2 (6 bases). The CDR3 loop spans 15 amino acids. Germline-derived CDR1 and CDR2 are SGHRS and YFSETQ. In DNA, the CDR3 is TGCGCCAGCAGCCCGGAGGGGATATCCACAAATACGCAGTATTTT. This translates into CASSPEGISTNTQYF.

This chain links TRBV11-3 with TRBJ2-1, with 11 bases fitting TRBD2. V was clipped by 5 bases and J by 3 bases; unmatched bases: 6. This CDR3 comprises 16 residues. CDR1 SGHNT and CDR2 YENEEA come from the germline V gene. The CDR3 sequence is CASSASTSGDYNEQFF. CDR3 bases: TGTGCCAGCAGCGCCTCGACTAGCGGGGACTACAATGAGCAGTTCTTC.

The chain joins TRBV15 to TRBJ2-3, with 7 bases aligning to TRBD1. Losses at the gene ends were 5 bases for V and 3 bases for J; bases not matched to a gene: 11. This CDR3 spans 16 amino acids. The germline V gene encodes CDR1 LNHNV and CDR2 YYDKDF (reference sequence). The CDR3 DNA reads TGTGCCACCAGCGTATTTCAGGGCAGGGGGACAGATACGCAGTATTTT. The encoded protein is CATSVFQGRGTDTQYF.

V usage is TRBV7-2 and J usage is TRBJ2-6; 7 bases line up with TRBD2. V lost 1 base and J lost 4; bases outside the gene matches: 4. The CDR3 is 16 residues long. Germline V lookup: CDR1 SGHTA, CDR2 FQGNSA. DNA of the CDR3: TGTGCCAGCAGCTTAGTAGCGGGCGGCGGGGCCAACGTCCTGACTTTC. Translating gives CASSLVAGGGANVLTF.

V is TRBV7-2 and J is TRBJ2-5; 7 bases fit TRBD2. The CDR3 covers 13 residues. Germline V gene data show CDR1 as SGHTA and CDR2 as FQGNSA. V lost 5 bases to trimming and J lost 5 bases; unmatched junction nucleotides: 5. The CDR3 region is CASSGGVSETQYF. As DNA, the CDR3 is TGTGCCAGCAGCGGGGGGGTCTCGGAGACCCAGTACTTC.

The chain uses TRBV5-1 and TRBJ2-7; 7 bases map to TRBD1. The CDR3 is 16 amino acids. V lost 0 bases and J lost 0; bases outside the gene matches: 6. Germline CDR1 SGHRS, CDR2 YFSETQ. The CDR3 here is CASSLGSQGVSYEQYF. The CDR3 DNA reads TGCGCCAGCAGCTTGGGATCGCAGGGGGTCTCCTACGAGCAGTACTTC.

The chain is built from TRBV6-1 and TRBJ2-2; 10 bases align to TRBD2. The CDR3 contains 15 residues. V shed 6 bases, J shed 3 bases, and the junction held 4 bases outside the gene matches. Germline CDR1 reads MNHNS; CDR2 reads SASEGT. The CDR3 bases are TGTGCCAGCAGAGTTACTAGCGGGGACACCGGGGAGCTGTTTTTT. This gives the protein CASRVTSGDTGELFF.

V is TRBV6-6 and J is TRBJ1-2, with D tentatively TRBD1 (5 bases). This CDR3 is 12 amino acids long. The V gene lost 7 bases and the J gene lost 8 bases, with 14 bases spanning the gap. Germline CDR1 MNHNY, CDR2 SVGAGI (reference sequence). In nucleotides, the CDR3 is TGTGCCAGCAAACGGGGGACGGAAGGCTACACCTTC. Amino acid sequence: CASKRGTEGYTF.

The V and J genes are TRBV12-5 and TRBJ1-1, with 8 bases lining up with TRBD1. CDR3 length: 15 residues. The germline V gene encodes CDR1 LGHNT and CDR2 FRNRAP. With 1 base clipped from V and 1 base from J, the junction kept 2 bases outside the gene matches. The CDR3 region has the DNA TGTGCTAGTGGTTTGGGGGGGACAGGGAACACTGAAGCTTTCTTT. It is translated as CASGLGGTGNTEAFF. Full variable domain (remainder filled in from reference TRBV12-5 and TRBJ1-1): DARVTQTPRHKVTEMGQEVTMRCQPILGHNTVFWYRQTMMQGLELLAYFRNRAPLDDSGMPKDRFSAEMPDATLATLKIQPSEPRDSAVYFCASGLGGTGNTEAFFGQGTRLTVV.

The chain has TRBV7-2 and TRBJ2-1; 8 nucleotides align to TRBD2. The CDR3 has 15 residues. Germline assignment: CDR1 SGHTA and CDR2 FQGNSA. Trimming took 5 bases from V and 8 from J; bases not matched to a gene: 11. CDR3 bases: TGTGCCAGCAGCCAAAGTAGCGGGGAGATGCATGAGCAGTTCTTC. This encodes CASSQSSGEMHEQFF.

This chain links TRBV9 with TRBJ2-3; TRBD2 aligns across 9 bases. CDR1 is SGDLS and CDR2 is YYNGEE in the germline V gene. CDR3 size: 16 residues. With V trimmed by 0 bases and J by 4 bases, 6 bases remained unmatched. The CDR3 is CASSVGLREGPDTQYF. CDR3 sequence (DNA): TGTGCCAGCAGCGTAGGGTTGCGGGAGGGCCCAGATACGCAGTATTTT.

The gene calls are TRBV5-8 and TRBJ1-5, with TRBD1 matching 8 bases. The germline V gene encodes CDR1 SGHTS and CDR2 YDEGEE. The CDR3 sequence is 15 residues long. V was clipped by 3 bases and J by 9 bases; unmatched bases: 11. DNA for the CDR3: TGTGCCAGCAGCTCGAACCCGACAGGGGTGCTGCCCCAGCATTTT. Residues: CASSSNPTGVLPQHF.

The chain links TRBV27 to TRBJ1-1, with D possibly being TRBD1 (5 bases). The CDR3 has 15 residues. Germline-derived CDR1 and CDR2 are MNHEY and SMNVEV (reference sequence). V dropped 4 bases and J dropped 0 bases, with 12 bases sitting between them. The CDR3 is CASSSLGGVNTEAFF. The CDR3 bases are TGTGCCAGCAGTTCCCTCGGGGGGGTGAACACTGAAGCTTTCTTT.

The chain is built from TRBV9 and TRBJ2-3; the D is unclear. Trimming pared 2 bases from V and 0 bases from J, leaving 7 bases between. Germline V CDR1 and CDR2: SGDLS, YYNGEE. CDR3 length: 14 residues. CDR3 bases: TGTGCCAGCAGCGTGGGCGTAAGCACAGATACGCAGTATTTT. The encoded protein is CASSVGVSTDTQYF.

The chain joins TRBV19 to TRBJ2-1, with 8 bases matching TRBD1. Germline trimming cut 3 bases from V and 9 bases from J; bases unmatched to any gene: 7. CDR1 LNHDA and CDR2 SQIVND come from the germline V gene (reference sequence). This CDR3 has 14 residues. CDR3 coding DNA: TGTGCCAGTAGTATGGACAGGGAAGGGGGTGAGCAGTTCTTC. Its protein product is CASSMDREGGEQFF. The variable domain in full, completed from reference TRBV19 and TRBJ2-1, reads DGGITQSPKYLFRKEGQNVTLSCEQNLNHDAMYWYRQDPGQGLRLIYYSQIVNDFQKGDIAEGYSVSREKKESFPLTVTSAQKNPTAFYLCASSMDREGGEQFFGPGTRLTVL.

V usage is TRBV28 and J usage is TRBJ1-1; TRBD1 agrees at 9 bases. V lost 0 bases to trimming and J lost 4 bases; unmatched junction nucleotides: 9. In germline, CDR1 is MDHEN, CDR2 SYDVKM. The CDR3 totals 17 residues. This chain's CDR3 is CASSLWGTGRRGTEAFF. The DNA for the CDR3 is TGTGCCAGCAGTTTATGGGGGACAGGGAGGAGAGGCACTGAAGCTTTCTTT.

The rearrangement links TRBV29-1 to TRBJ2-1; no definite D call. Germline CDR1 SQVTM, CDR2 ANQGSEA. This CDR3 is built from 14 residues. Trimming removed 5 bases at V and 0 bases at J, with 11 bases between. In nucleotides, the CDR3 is TGCAGCGTTACTCAGCGAAACTCCTACAATGAGCAGTTCTTC. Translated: CSVTQRNSYNEQFF.

This chain's CDR3 is CASSSSTTRVGNTIYF. The DNA of the CDR3 is TGTGCCAGCAGCTCATCGACGACGAGGGTCGGAAACACCATATATTTT. This chain links TRBV7-9 with TRBJ1-3, with D hard to call. CDR1 SEHNR and CDR2 FQNEAQ come from the germline V gene (reference sequence). Trimming took 4 bases from V and 4 from J, leaving 17 bases between them. This CDR3 comprises 16 residues.

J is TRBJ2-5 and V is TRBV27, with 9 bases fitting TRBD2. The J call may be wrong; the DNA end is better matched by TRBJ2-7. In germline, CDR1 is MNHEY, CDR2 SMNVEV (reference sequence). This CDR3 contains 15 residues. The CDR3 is CASIGAGGQPYEQYF. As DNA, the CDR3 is TGTGCCAGCATTGGGGCGGGAGGGCAACCCTACGAGCAGTACTTC.

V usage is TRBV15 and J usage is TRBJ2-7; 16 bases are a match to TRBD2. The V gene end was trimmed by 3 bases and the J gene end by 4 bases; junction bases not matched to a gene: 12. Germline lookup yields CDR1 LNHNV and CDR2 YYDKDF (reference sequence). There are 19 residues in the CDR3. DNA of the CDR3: TGTGCCACCAGCAGTTTCATTCCGGGACTAGCGGGAGGGCCTTACGAGCAGTACTTC. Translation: CATSSFIPGLAGGPYEQYF.

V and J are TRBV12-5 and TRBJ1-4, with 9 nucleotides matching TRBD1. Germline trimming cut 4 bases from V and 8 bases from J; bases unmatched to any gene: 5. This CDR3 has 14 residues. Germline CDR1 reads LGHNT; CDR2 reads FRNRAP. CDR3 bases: TGTGCTAGTGGTTCTTACAGGGGGCGGGAAAAACTGTTTTTT. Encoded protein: CASGSYRGREKLFF.

The CDR3 nucleotides are TGTGCCAGCAGCCGGACAGGGAACACCGGGGAGCTGTTTTTT. It codes for CASSRTGNTGELFF. The chain is built from TRBV11-2 and TRBJ2-2, with 7 bases identical to TRBD1. V shed 5 bases and J 1 base; nucleotides not matched to a gene: 1. Germline assignment: CDR1 SGHAT and CDR2 FQNNGV. This CDR3 has 14 residues.

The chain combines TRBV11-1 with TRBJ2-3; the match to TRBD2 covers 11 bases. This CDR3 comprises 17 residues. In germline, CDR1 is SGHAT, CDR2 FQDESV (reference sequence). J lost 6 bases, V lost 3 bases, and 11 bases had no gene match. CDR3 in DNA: TGTGCCAGCAGCTTCCTCAAAGCTAGCGGGGGGAGGGATACGCAGTATTTT. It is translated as CASSFLKASGGRDTQYF. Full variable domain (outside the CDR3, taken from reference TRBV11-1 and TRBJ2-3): EAEVAQSPRYKITEKSQAVAFWCDPISGHATLYWYRQILGQGPELLVQFQDESVVDDSQLPKDRFSAERLKGVDSTLKIQPAELGDSAMYLCASSFLKASGGRDTQYFGPGTRLTVL.